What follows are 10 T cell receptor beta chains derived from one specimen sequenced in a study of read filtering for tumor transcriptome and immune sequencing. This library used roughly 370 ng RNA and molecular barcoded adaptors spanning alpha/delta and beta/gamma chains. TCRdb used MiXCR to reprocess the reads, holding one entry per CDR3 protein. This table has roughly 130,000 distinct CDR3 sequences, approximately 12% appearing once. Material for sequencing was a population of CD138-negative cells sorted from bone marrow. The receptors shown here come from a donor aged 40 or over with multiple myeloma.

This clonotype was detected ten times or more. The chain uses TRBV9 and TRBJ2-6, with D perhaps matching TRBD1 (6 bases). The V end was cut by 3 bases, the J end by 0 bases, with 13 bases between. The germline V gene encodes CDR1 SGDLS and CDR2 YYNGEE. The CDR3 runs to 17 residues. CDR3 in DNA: TGTGCCAGCAGCGGACGGACAGTCTACTCTGGGGCCAACGTCCTGACTTTC. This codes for CASSGRTVYSGANVLTF.

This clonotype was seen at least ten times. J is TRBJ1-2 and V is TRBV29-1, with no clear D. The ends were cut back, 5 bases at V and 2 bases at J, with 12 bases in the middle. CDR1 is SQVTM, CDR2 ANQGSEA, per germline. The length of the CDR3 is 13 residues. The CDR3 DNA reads TGCAGCGTTACCGACCGGTCGAACTATGGCTACACCTTC. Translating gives CSVTDRSNYGYTF.

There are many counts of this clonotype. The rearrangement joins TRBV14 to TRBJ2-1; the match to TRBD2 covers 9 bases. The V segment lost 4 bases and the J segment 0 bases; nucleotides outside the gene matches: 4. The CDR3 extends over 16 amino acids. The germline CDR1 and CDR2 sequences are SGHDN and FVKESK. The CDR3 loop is CASSPLAGNSYNEQFF. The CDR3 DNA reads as TGTGCCAGCAGCCCGCTAGCGGGGAACTCCTACAATGAGCAGTTCTTC.

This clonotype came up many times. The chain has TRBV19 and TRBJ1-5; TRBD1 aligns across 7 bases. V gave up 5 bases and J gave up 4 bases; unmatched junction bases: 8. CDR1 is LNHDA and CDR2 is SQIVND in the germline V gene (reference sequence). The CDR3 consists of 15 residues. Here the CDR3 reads CASSFLTGPNQPQHF. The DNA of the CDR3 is TGTGCCAGTAGTTTCTTGACAGGGCCAAATCAGCCCCAGCATTTT.

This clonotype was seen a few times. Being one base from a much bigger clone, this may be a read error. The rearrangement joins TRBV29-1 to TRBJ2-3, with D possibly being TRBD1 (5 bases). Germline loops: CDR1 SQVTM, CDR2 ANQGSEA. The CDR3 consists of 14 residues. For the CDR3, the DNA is TGCGGCGTTACAGATGGGGCCATTCCAGATACGCAGTATTTT. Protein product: CGVTDGAIPDTQYF.

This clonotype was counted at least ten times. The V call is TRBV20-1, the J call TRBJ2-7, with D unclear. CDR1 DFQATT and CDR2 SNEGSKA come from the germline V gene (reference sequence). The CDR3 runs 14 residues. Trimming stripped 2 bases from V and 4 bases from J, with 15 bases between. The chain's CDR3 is CSARRSSRVYEQYF. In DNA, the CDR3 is TGCAGTGCTAGACGGAGCAGCCGCGTATACGAGCAGTACTTC.

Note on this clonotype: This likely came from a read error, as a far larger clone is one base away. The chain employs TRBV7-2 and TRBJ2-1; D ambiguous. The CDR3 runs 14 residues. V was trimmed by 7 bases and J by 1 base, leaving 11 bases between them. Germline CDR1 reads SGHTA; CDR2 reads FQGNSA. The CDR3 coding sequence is TGTGCCAGCAAACCACTAACGTCCTACAATGAGCAGTTCTTC. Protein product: CASKPLTSYNEQFF.

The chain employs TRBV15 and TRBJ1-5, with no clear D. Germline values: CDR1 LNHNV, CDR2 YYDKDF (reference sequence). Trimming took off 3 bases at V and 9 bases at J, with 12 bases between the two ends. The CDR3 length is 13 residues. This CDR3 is CATSSPAGWPQHF. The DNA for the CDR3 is TGTGCCACCAGCAGCCCCGCCGGTTGGCCCCAGCATTTT. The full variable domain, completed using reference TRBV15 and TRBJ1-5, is DAMVIQNPRYQVTQFGKPVTLSCSQTLNHNVMYWYQQKSSQAPKLLFHYYDKDFNNEADTPDNFQSRRPNTSFCFLDIRSPGLGDTAMYLCATSSPAGWPQHFGDGTRLSIL.

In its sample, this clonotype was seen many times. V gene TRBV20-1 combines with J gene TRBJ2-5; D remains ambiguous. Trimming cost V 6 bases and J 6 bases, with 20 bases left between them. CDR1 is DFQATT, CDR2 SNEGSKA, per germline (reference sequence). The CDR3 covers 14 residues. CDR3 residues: CSASPAVPGQTQYF. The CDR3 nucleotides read TGCAGTGCATCACCCGCCGTCCCCGGCCAGACCCAGTACTTC.

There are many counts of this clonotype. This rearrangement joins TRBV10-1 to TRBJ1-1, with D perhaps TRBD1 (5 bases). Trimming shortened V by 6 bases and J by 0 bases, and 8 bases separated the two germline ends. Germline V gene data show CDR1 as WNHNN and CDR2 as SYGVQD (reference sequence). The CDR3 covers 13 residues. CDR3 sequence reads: CASRGDLNTEAFF. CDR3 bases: TGCGCCAGCAGGGGGGACCTGAACACTGAAGCTTTCTTT.